The rows below give T cell receptor beta chains drawn from one sample of a study of cytomegalovirus exposure and HLA in healthy donors. Produced via immunoSEQ multiplex PCR; TCRdb's table is partial and in-frame only. The sample holds roughly 180,000 clones, around 85% seen once. The material sequenced was PBMCs. These receptors all come from a man aged 18 to 30 in good health and CMV-seropositive. Each CDR3 is given with its conserved first and last residue. A D gene is named only where the DNA matches it firmly. Rows may omit the clone size; those that give it use once, few, many or a size class.

j_gene,abundance,v_gene,d_gene,CDR3nt,CDR3aa
TRBJ2-1,-,TRBV11-2,TRBD1,TGTGCCAGCAGCTTAATCAGGGGGCGCCACAATGAGCAGTTCTTC,CASSLIRGRHNEQFF
TRBJ1-3,-,TRBV29-1,-,TGCAGCGTTCAGGGCAGATTCGGAAACACCATATATTTT,CSVQGRFGNTIYF
TRBJ1-2,-,TRBV19,-,TGTGCCACCTACTCGACAGACTACTATGGCTACACCTTC,CATYSTDYYGYTF
TRBJ1-2,-,TRBV4-1,-,TGCGCCAGCAGCCAAAGCTCAGGGATGAACTATGGCTACACCTTC,CASSQSSGMNYGYTF
TRBJ2-5,-,TRBV5-4,TRBD2,TGTGCCAGCAGCGGGGAAGGGCGGGGGGGATATCAAGAGACCCAGTACTTC,CASSGEGRGGYQETQYF
TRBJ1-2,-,TRBV6-6,TRBD1,TGTGCCAGCAGATACCGGGACAGGGTTAACTATGGCTACACCTTC,CASRYRDRVNYGYTF
TRBJ2-7,-,TRBV30,-,TGTGCCTGGAGTGTAGTAGTCGAGCAGTACTTC,CAWSVVVEQYF
TRBJ2-5,-,TRBV9,TRBD2,TGTGCCAGCAGCGGAATAGCGGGGGGGCGGAAAGAGACCCAGTACTTC,CASSGIAGGRKETQYF
TRBJ2-1,-,TRBV4-3,-,TGCGCCAGCAGCCAAGATGATCAACGGGGTTACAATGAGCAGTTCTTC,CASSQDDQRGYNEQFF
TRBJ1-4,-,TRBV30,-,TGTGCCGGGAGCGTGAGGGCAGGCAAGATTTCTAATGAAAAACTGTTTTTT,CAGSVRAGKISNEKLFF
TRBJ2-7,-,TRBV2,-,TGTGCCAGCACCGGAGCTGTCTACGAGCAGTACTTC,CASTGAVYEQYF
TRBJ1-6,-,TRBV6-5,-,TGTGCCAGCAGGACCTCGGGGCCCCTCCACTTT,CASRTSGPLHF
TRBJ2-4,-,TRBV4-1,-,TGCGCCAGCAGCCTAAGGACCGGACTAGCCAAAAACATTCAGTACTTC,CASSLRTGLAKNIQYF
TRBJ1-1,few,TRBV7-6,TRBD1,TGTGCCAGCAGCCCCTGGGCAGGGGGCGGGAACACTGAAGCTTTCTTT,CASSPWAGGGNTEAFF
TRBJ2-1,-,TRBV10-3,TRBD1,TGTGCCATCAGTGAGAAAGGATCTGACAGGGGGTACTACAATGAGCAGTTCTTC,CAISEKGSDRGYYNEQFF
TRBJ1-3,-,TRBV5-8,-,TGTGCCAGCAGCCCGAGGGCCGGTGGAAACACCATATATTTT,CASSPRAGGNTIYF
TRBJ1-5,-,TRBV18,TRBD1,TGTGCCAGCTCACCACTACAGGGGGCGAATCAGCCCCAGCATTTT,CASSPLQGANQPQHF
TRBJ2-1,-,TRBV5-1,-,TGCGCCAGCAGCTTCGACAGAAGCTCCTACAATGAGCAGTTCTTC,CASSFDRSSYNEQFF